Reported below is one T cell receptor beta chain. Its antigen is unknown. Additional autoimmune diseases, uncontrolled infections, pregnancy or lactation disqualified patients. Germline CDR1 is SGDLS and CDR2 is YYNGEE. This CDR3 contains 12 residues. V lost 5 bases and J lost 3, with 9 bases in between. CDR3 regions of TCR beta were amplified from RNA transcripts. The first-round RT-PCR employed HTBI primers together with the Qiagen OneStep RT-PCR kit. A multiplex PCR was then performed as the second round. MiXCR, run by TCRdb on the multiplex PCR reads, gives a single entry per CDR3 protein. Of 1 million to 1.3 million distinct CDR3 sequences detected, about two fifths appear once; the ten largest clones hold around 10%. The data stem from a study of Graves' ophthalmopathy and Graves' hyperthyroidism. Study outcomes and limitations: Among thyroid clonotypes expanded above 0.001 frequency, most also appeared in blood.

This TCR was recovered from an adult man with Graves' hyperthyroidism. This chain connects TRBV9 to TRBJ2-7, with a possible D match to TRBD1 (6 bases). The specimen was peripheral blood or thyroid tissue (not recorded which). This CDR3 reads CASRAGDYEQYF. For the CDR3, the DNA is TGTGCCAGCAGGGCAGGGGACTACGAGCAGTACTTC.